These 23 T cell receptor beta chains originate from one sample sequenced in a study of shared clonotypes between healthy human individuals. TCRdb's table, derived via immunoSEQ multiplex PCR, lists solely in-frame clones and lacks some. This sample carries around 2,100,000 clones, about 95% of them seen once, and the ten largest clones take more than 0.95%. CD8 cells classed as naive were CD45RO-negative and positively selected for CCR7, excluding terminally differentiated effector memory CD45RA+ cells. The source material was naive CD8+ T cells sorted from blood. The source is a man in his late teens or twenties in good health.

CDR3 nucleotide sequence: TGTGCCAGCAGCTTGCGATTTTTGGGGACGGAGGAAGCTTTCTTT. This gives the protein CASSLRFLGTEEAFF. The genes are TRBV5-6 and TRBJ1-1; TRBD1 might be the D (5 bases). This CDR3 has 15 amino acids. Trimming left V 1 base short and J 8 bases short, with 18 bases between. Germline V gives CDR1 SGHDT, CDR2 YYEEEE. The full variable domain, with the rest looked up from reference TRBV5-6 and TRBJ1-1, is DAGVTQSPTHLIKTRGQQVTLRCSPKSGHDTVSWYQQALGQGPQFIFQYYEEEERQRGNFPDRFSGHQFPNYSSELNVNALLLGDSALYLCASSLRFLGTEEAFFGQGTRLTVV.

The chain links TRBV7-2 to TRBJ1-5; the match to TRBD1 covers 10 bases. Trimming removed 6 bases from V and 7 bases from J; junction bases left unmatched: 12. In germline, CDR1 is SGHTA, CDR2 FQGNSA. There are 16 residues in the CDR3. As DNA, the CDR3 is TGTGCCAGCAGTTCCTTGAGACAGGGGGCCGGGCAGCCCCAGCATTTT. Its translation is CASSSLRQGAGQPQHF. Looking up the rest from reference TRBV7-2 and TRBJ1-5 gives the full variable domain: GAGVSQSPSNKVTEKGKDVELRCDPISGHTALYWYRQSLGQGLEFLIYFQGNSAPDKSGLPSDRFSAERTGGSVSTLTIQRTQQEDSAVYLCASSSLRQGAGQPQHFGDGTRLSIL.

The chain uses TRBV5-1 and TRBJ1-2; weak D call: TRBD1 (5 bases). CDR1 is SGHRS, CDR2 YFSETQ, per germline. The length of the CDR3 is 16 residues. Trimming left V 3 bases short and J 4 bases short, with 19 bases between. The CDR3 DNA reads TGCGCCAGCAGCTGGGCTATGGGGGAGGGCAGCTATGGCTACACCTTC. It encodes CASSWAMGEGSYGYTF.

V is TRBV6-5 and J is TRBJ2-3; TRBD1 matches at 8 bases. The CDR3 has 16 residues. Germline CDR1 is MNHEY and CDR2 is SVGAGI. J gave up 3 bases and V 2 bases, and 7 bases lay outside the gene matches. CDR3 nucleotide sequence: TGTGCCAGCAGTTACGGTTCAGGGGGCATGACAGATACGCAGTATTTT. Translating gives CASSYGSGGMTDTQYF.

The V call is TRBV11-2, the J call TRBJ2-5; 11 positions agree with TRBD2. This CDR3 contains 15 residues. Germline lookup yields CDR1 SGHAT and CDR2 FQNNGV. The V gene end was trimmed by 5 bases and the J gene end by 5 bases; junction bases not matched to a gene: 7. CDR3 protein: CASSLLAGGYETQYF. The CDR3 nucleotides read TGTGCCAGCAGCCTTCTAGCGGGGGGTTATGAGACCCAGTACTTC.

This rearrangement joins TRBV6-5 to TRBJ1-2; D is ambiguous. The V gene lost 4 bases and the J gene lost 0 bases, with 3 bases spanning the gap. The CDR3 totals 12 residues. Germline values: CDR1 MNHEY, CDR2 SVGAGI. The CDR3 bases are TGTGCCAGCAGTTCCCCTAACTATGGCTACACCTTC. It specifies CASSSPNYGYTF.

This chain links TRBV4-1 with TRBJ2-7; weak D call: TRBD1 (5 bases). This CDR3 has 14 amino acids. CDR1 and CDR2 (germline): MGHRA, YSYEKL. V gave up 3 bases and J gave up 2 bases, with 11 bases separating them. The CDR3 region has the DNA TGCGCCAGCAGCCAGATGACAGCGACCTACGAGCAGTACTTC. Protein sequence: CASSQMTATYEQYF.

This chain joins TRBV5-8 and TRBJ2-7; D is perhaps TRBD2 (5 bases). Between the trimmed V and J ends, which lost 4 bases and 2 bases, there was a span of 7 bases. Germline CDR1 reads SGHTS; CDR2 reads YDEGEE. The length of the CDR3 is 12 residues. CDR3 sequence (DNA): TGTGCCAGCAGCAACGGGGCCTACGAGCAGTACTTC. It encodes CASSNGAYEQYF.

The CDR3 coding sequence is TGTGCCAGTAGTAGCGGGACTAGCGGGGGGGATACGCAGTATTTT. The encoded protein is CASSSGTSGGDTQYF. J is TRBJ2-3 and V is TRBV19, with 15 nucleotides matching TRBD2. The CDR3 consists of 15 residues. Germline V gene sequence: CDR1 LNHDA, CDR2 SQIVND (reference sequence). The junction had 2 bases not matched to a gene; V was cut back by 4 bases and J by 6 bases. Together with reference TRBV19 and TRBJ2-3, the CDR3 gives the full variable domain: DGGITQSPKYLFRKEGQNVTLSCEQNLNHDAMYWYRQDPGQGLRLIYYSQIVNDFQKGDIAEGYSVSREKKESFPLTVTSAQKNPTAFYLCASSSGTSGGDTQYFGPGTRLTVL.

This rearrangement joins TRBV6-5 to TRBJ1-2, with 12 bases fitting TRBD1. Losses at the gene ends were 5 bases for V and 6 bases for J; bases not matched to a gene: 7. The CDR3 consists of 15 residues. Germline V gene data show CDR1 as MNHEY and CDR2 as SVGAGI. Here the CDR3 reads CASSTPGQGANGYTF. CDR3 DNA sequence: TGTGCCAGCAGTACACCGGGACAGGGGGCGAATGGCTACACCTTC.

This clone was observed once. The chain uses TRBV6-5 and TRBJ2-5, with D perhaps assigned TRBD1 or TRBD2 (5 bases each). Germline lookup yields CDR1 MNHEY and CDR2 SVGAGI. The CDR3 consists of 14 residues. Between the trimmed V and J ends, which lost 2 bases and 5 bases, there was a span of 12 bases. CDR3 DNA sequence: TGTGCCAGCAGTTACACGGGGCCGGGGGAGACCCAGTACTTC. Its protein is CASSYTGPGETQYF.

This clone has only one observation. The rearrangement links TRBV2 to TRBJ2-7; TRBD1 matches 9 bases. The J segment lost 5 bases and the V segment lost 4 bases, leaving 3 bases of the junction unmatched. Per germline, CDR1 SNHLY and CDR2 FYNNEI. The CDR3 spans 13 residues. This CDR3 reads CASSVWTGDEQYF. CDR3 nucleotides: TGTGCCAGCAGTGTGTGGACAGGGGACGAGCAGTACTTC.

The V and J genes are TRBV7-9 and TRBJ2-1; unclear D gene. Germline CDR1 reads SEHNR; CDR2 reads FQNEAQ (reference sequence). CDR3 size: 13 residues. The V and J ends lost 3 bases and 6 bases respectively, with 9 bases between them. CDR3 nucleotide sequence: TGTGCCAGCAGCTTCTCAGGCTCCAATGAGCAGTTCTTC. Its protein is CASSFSGSNEQFF.

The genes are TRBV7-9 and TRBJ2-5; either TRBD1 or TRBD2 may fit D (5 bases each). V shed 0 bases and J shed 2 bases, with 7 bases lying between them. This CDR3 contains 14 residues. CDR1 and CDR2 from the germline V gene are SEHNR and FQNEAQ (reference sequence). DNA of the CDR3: TGTGCCAGCAGCTTAGCCGAGGGGCAAGAGACCCAGTACTTC. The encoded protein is CASSLAEGQETQYF.

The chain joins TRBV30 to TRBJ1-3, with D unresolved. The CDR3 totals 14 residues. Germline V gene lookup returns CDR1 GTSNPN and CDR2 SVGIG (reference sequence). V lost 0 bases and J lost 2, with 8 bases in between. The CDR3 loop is CAWSVGVPGNTIYF. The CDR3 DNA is TGTGCCTGGAGTGTAGGAGTCCCTGGAAACACCATATATTTT. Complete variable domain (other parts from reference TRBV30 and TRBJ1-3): SQTIHQWPATLVQPVGSPLSLECTVEGTSNPNLYWYRQAAGRGLQLLFYSVGIGQISSEVPQNLSASRPQDRQFILSSKKLLLSDSGFYLCAWSVGVPGNTIYFGEGSWLTVV.

The CDR3 is CASSLHPFNQPQHF. The DNA of the CDR3 is TGTGCCAGCAGCTTACATCCTTTCAATCAGCCCCAGCATTTT. The chain combines TRBV7-4 with TRBJ1-5, with D hard to call. Trimming took 2 bases from V and 3 from J, leaving 8 bases between them. The germline V gene has CDR1 SGHVT and CDR2 SQSDAQ. The CDR3 has 14 amino acids.

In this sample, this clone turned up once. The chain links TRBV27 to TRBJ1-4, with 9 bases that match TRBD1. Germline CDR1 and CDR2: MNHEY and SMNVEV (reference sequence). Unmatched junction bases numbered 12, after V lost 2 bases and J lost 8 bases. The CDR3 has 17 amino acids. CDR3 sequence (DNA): TGTGCCAGCAGTTTAATCGGTACAGGGGGCGTGGGGGAAAAACTGTTTTTT. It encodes CASSLIGTGGVGEKLFF.

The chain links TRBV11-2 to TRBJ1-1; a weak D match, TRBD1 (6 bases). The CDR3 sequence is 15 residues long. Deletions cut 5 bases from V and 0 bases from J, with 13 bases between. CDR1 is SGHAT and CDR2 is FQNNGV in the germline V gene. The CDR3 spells CASSLGKGVNTEAFF. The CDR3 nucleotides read TGTGCCAGCAGCCTAGGTAAGGGGGTGAACACTGAAGCTTTCTTT.

CDR3 in DNA: TGTGCCAGTGCCCCAGGGCTTTGGGAAAAACTGTTTTTT. Protein product: CASAPGLWEKLFF. The chain combines TRBV19 with TRBJ1-4; perhaps TRBD1 as D (5 bases). The germline V and J ends were trimmed by 8 bases and 8 bases, with 15 bases remaining between them. This CDR3 is built from 13 residues. Germline V gene data show CDR1 as LNHDA and CDR2 as SQIVND (reference sequence).

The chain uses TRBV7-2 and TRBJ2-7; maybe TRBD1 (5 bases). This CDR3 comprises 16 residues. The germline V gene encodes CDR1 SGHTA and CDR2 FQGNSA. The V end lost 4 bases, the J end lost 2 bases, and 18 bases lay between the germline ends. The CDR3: CASSSSPADITYEQYF. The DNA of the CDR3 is TGTGCCAGCAGCTCCTCCCCGGCGGACATCACCTACGAGCAGTACTTC.

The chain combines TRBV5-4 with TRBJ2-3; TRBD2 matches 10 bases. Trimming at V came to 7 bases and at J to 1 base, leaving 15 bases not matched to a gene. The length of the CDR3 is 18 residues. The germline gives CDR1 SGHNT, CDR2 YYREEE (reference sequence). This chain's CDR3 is CASRARTSGYLGTDTQYF. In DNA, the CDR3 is TGTGCCAGCCGCGCGAGGACTAGCGGTTATTTGGGCACAGATACGCAGTATTTT.

The CDR3, as DNA: TGCGCCAGCAGCCAAGAAGTCCCGGGCCTGAACACCGGGGAGCTGTTTTTT. Its translation is CASSQEVPGLNTGELFF. This rearrangement joins TRBV4-3 to TRBJ2-2; no clear D gene. This CDR3 comprises 17 residues. The V gene lost 0 bases and the J gene lost 1 base, with 12 bases spanning the gap. CDR1 LGHNA and CDR2 YSLEER come from the germline V gene.

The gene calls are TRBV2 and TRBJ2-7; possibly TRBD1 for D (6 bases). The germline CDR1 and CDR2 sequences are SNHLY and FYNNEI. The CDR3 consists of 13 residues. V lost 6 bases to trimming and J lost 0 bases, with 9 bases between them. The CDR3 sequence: CASRAGDSYEQYF. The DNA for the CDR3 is TGTGCCAGCAGGGCAGGGGACTCCTACGAGCAGTACTTC.